The 19 T cell receptor beta chains below come from one sample, sequenced in a study of radiation and T cells in renal cell carcinoma (dated by TCRdb to about 2020). Library preparation employed the immunoSEQ multiplex PCR assay. Not all clones reach the TCRdb copy of this immuneACCESS table, which keeps in-frame sequences only. Checked studies attribute under half of the gap to unresolved V genes and leave the rest unexplained. The sample table shows 15,000 to 20,000 clones, and roughly 57% are seen once. Around 9.5% of the sample goes to the ten largest clones. Sample time point, as interpreted from the label and publication: tumor resected at nephrectomy. The label giving this sample's treatment or condition can be read as: treatment-naive control, cytoreductive nephrectomy. Sequenced material: tumor tissue, taken from a patient whose treatment was nephrectomy without radiotherapy. The receptors were sampled from a man aged 35-49 years with renal cell carcinoma.

The chain has TRBV5-4 and TRBJ2-7, with 9 nucleotides matching TRBD2. Germline loops: CDR1 SGHNT, CDR2 YYREEE (reference sequence). V trimming: 4 bases; J trimming: 1 base; junction bases outside the gene matches: 6. This CDR3 has 15 residues. CDR3 in DNA: TGTGCCAGCAGCCTACTTAGCGGGGGATCCTACGAGCAGTACTTC. The encoded protein is CASSLLSGGSYEQYF.

The chain couples TRBV4-3 to TRBJ2-7; D may be TRBD1 or TRBD2 (6 bases each). V lost 5 bases, J lost 2 bases, and 13 bases lay in between. CDR3 size: 14 residues. The V gene's germline CDR1 is LGHNA and CDR2 YSLEER. The CDR3 protein is CASSVFGGPYEQYF. DNA of the CDR3: TGCGCCAGCAGCGTTTTTGGGGGGCCCTACGAGCAGTACTTC.

The chain links TRBV2 to TRBJ1-1, with 8 positions matching TRBD1. J was trimmed by 6 bases and V by 6 bases; bases with no gene match: 9. The CDR3 consists of 14 residues. Per germline, CDR1 SNHLY and CDR2 FYNNEI. CDR3 DNA sequence: TGTGCCAGCAGGGACGGGACAGGCGCGCCTGAAGCTTTCTTT. It codes for CASRDGTGAPEAFF.

The gene calls are TRBV30 and TRBJ1-1, with D possibly being TRBD1 (6 bases). Trimming removed 2 bases at V and 5 bases at J, with 12 bases between. The CDR3 is 13 residues long. Germline-derived CDR1 and CDR2 are GTSNPN and SVGIG (reference sequence). This CDR3 reads CAWSRDTLTEAFF. Written as DNA, the CDR3 is TGTGCCTGGAGTAGGGACACTCTGACTGAAGCTTTCTTT.

The chain has TRBV11-2 and TRBJ1-2, with D perhaps TRBD1 (5 bases). Trimming left V 5 bases short and J 5 bases short, with 12 bases between. The CDR3 sequence is 13 residues long. Germline values: CDR1 SGHAT, CDR2 FQNNGV. CDR3 protein: CASSPRQPYGYTF. The DNA for the CDR3 is TGTGCCAGCAGCCCTAGACAGCCTTATGGCTACACCTTC.

The chain uses TRBV10-1 and TRBJ1-1; D possibly corresponds to TRBD1 (5 bases). Germline CDR1 reads WNHNN; CDR2 reads SYGVQD (reference sequence). The CDR3 is 16 amino acids. The V gene lost 7 bases and the J gene lost 1 base, with 19 bases spanning the gap. CDR3 DNA sequence: TGCGCCAGCAACGGGACCGGGGTGGTGAAGAACACTGAAGCTTTCTTT. This translates into CASNGTGVVKNTEAFF.

This clone was detected only once. The chain joins TRBV13 to TRBJ1-1; D perhaps matches TRBD1 (5 bases). V was pared by 3 bases and J by 1 base, with 9 bases between. The length of the CDR3 is 14 residues. The germline V gene encodes CDR1 PRHDT and CDR2 FYEKMQ (reference sequence). CDR3: CASSFNRGNTEAFF. The CDR3 DNA reads TGTGCCAGCAGCTTTAATAGGGGGAACACTGAAGCTTTCTTT.

The chain uses TRBV27 and TRBJ2-1; D could derive from TRBD1 or TRBD2 (5 bases each). The CDR3 is made up of 13 amino acids. CDR1 is MNHEY, CDR2 SMNVEV, per germline (reference sequence). The V end lost 5 bases, the J end lost 10 bases, and 15 bases lay between the germline ends. CDR3 loop: CASSPRTRGEQFF. CDR3 nucleotides: TGTGCCAGCAGTCCCCGGACCCGGGGCGAGCAGTTCTTC.

The V gene is TRBV7-3, the J gene TRBJ1-6; TRBD1 is a possible D gene (5 bases). This CDR3 region has 15 residues. V shed 2 bases and J shed 3 bases, with 8 bases lying between them. CDR1 and CDR2 from the germline V gene are SGHTA and FQGTGA. This CDR3 is CASSLVGDYNSPLHF. In DNA form, the CDR3 reads TGTGCCAGCAGCTTAGTAGGGGACTATAATTCACCCCTCCACTTT.

This clone is labeled as medium-sized (0.01 to 0.1%). The V call is TRBV19, the J call TRBJ2-4, with D possibly being TRBD2 (6 bases). V was clipped by 7 bases and J by 0 bases, with 16 bases between them. Germline assignment: CDR1 LNHDA and CDR2 SQIVND (reference sequence). The CDR3 spans 16 residues. CDR3 protein: CASTTPGGLAKNIQYF. The CDR3 DNA reads as TGTGCCAGTACCACCCCTGGGGGGTTAGCCAAAAACATTCAGTACTTC.

The chain uses TRBV6-1 and TRBJ2-7; 13 bases align to TRBD2. V shed 7 bases and J 7 bases; nucleotides not matched to a gene: 4. The CDR3 has 13 residues. Germline CDR1 and CDR2: MNHNS and SASEGT. The DNA of the CDR3 is TGTGCCAGCATGGAGGGACTAGCGGGGGAGCAGTACTTC. Amino acids: CASMEGLAGEQYF.

By share, this clone counts as medium-sized. The rearrangement links TRBV30 to TRBJ2-3; D may be TRBD1 (6 bases). The V gene's germline CDR1 is GTSNPN and CDR2 SVGIG (reference sequence). The germline V and J ends were trimmed by 0 bases and 4 bases, with 11 bases remaining between them. The CDR3 totals 14 residues. The CDR3 here is CAWSVGRTADTQYF. CDR3 DNA sequence: TGTGCCTGGAGTGTAGGGCGGACAGCAGATACGCAGTATTTT.

This clone was seen only once. This chain's CDR3 is CASFHGGYNEQFF. Written as DNA, the CDR3 is TGTGCCAGCTTCCACGGGGGCTACAATGAGCAGTTCTTC. This chain links TRBV11-2 with TRBJ2-1; a weak D match, TRBD2 (6 bases). The ends were cut back, 8 bases at V and 3 bases at J, with 11 bases in the middle. CDR1 SGHAT and CDR2 FQNNGV come from the germline V gene. The CDR3 length is 13 residues.

This clone has only a few counts. The chain has TRBV11-1 and TRBJ1-1; the D is unclear. Looked up from germline, CDR1 is SGHAT and CDR2 is FQDESV (reference sequence). This CDR3 has 14 amino acids. V lost 5 bases and J lost 4, with 14 bases in between. CDR3 coding DNA: TGTGCCAGCAGCCTTCAATGGGGAGTCACTGAAGCTTTCTTT. The encoded protein is CASSLQWGVTEAFF.

This rearrangement joins TRBV29-1 to TRBJ1-6; a possible D gene is TRBD1 (6 bases). The CDR3 contains 13 residues. CDR1 is SQVTM and CDR2 is ANQGSEA in the germline V gene. V lost 4 bases, J lost 9 bases, and 13 bases lay in between. The CDR3 is CSVGSGDGSPLHF. The CDR3, as DNA: TGCAGCGTTGGGTCAGGGGACGGTTCACCCCTCCACTTT.

The gene calls are TRBV5-1 and TRBJ1-5, with TRBD1 as a possible D gene (6 bases). The CDR3 contains 15 residues. The germline V and J ends were trimmed by 0 bases and 7 bases, with 14 bases remaining between them. Germline V gives CDR1 SGHRS, CDR2 YFSETQ. The CDR3 here is CASSLEGGNGQPQHF. CDR3 DNA sequence: TGCGCCAGCAGCTTGGAGGGGGGGAACGGGCAGCCCCAGCATTTT.

This chain connects TRBV19 to TRBJ2-7; D is unresolved. V lost 3 bases to trimming and J lost 1 base, with 7 bases between them. Per the germline V gene, CDR1 is LNHDA and CDR2 is SQIVND (reference sequence). This CDR3 is built from 13 residues. Here the CDR3 DNA reads TGTGCCAGTAGTATGGTCAGATCCTACGAGCAGTACTTC. Translating gives CASSMVRSYEQYF.

This clone rates as medium-sized. In nucleotides, the CDR3 is TGTGCCAGCAGCTTAGAGGACAGGGGCTTCACTGGGGCCAACGTCCTGACTTTC. Its protein is CASSLEDRGFTGANVLTF. The chain recombines TRBV7-9 with TRBJ2-6, with TRBD1 identical over 9 bases. Germline V gives CDR1 SEHNR, CDR2 FQNEAQ (reference sequence). This CDR3 comprises 18 residues. Trimming at V came to 1 base and at J to 2 bases, leaving 6 bases not matched to a gene. Based on the CDR3 plus reference TRBV7-9 and TRBJ2-6, the full variable domain is DTGVSQNPRHKITKRGQNVTFRCDPISEHNRLYWYRQTLGQGPEFLTYFQNEAQLEKSRLLSDRFSAERPKGSFSTLEIQRTEQGDSAMYLCASSLEDRGFTGANVLTFGAGSRLTVL.

The rearrangement uses TRBV25-1 and TRBJ1-1; 8 bases align to TRBD1. The germline V gene encodes CDR1 MGHDK and CDR2 SYGVNS. This CDR3 is built from 14 residues. Trimming at V came to 4 bases and at J to 0 bases, leaving 1 base not matched to a gene. CDR3 amino acids: CASSVTGVNTEAFF. CDR3 coding DNA: TGTGCCAGCAGTGTGACAGGGGTGAACACTGAAGCTTTCTTT.